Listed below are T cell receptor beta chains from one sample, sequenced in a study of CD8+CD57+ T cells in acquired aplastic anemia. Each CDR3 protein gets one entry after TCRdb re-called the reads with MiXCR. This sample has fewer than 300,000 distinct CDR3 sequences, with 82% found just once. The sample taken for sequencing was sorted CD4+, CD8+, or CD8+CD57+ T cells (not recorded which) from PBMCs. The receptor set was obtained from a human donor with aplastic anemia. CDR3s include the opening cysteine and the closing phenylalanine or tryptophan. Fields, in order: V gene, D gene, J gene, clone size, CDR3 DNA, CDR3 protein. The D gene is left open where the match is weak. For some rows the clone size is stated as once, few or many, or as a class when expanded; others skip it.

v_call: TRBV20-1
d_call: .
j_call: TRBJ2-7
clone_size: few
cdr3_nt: TGCAGTGCTGGGAAGGAATCTTGGGCCGAGCAGTACTTC
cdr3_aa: CSAGKESWAEQYF

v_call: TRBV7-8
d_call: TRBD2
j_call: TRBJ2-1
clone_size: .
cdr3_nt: TGTGCCCGAACCTTAGCGGGAGAGTACAATGAGCAGTTCTTC
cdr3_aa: CARTLAGEYNEQFF

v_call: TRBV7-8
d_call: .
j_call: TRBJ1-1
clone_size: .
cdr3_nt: TGCGCCAGCAGCCAAGCGAGAGTAAACACTGAAGCTTTCTTT
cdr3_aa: CASSQARVNTEAFF

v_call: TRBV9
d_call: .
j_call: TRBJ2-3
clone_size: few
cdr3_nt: TGTGCCAGCAGCGGTGAAGGGGACCCGAAGGATGGCTTC
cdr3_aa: CASSGEGDPKDGF

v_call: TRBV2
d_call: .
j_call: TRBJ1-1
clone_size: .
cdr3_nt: TGTGCCAGCAGCTTAGATCTGACAGATACGCCTGAAGTTGTCTTT
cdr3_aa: CASSLDLTDTPEVVF

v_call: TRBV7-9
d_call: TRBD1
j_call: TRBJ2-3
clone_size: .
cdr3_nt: TGTGCCAGCACCCCAGGGACAGGCAGCTCTGGGGCCAAGGATTTT
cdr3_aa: CASTPGTGSSGAKDF

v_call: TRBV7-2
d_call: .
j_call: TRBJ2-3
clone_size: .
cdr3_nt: TGTGCCAGCAGCTTTGATCCAGACCGGACAGCCCTGTCTTTT
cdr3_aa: CASSFDPDRTALSF

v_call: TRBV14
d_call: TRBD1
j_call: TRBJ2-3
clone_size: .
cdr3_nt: TGTGCCAGCAGCCTAGTGTCGGGACAGGATAATTCACATTTT
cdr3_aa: CASSLVSGQDNSHF

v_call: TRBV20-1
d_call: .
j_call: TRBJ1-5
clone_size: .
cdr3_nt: TGCAGTGCTAGAGTTAGCGGGTCGGGGAATCAGCCCCAGCATTTT
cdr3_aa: CSARVSGSGNQPQHF

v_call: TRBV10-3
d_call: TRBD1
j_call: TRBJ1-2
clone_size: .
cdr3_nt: TGTGCCATCAGTGAGTCAAGGACAGGGGTTGCCTATGGCTACACCTTC
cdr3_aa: CAISESRTGVAYGYTF

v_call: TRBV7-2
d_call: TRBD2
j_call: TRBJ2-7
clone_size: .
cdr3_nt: TGTGCCAGCAGCTTATTTAGCGGGAGGGGCGAAGGCTACGAGCAGTACTTC
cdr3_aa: CASSLFSGRGEGYEQYF

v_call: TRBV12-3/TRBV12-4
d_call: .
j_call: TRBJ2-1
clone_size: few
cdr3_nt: TGTGCCAGCAGAACCTACAATGAGCAGTTCTTC
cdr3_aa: CASRTYNEQFF

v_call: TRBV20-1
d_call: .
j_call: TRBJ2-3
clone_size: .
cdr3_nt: TGCAGTGCAAATCTACCAACCACAGATACGCAGTATTTT
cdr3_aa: CSANLPTTDTQYF

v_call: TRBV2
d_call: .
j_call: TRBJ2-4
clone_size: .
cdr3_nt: TGTGCCAGCAGCGACGGGGGAAACAGAGGGTACTTC
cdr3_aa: CASSDGGNRGYF

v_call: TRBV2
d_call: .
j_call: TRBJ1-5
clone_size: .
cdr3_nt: TGTGCCAGCGGTGAAGCTGATAGCAATCCGCCCCAGTTTTTC
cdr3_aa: CASGEADSNPPQFF

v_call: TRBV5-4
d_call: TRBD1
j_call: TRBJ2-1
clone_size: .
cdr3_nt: TGCGCCAGCAGCCATAATCGGAACGGGACAGCCCTTTCCTACGAGCAGTTCTTC
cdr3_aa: CASSHNRNGTALSYEQFF

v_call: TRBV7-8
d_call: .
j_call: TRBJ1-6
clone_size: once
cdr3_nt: TGTGCCAGCAGCTTGGCGGGAGAGACAGATACGCAGCATCACTTT
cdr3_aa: CASSLAGETDTQHHF

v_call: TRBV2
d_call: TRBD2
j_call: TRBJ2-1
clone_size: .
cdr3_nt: TGTGCCAGCATGTTCGAGGGAAGCGGGGCGAGTGATAAACTGTTTTTC
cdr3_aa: CASMFEGSGASDKLFF